These 28 T cell receptor beta chains originate from one sample sequenced in a study of T cell clonality in common variable immunodeficiency. Only in-frame clones appear in the TCRdb table, and some are missing; sequencing was by immunoSEQ multiplex PCR. The profile covers approximately 56,000 clones, none occurring a single time. Source material: peripheral blood mononuclear cells. The receptors shown here come from a person aged 18 to 75 in good health.

This clone was observed at least ten times. The DNA ends 3 residues before the CDR3 does, and the rest of the CDR3 is filled in from the germline J gene. The V gene is TRBV5-1, the J gene TRBJ1-5, with a possible D match to TRBD1 (5 bases). CDR3 size: 13 residues. Germline CDR1 SGHRS, CDR2 YFSETQ. Trimming removed 4 bases at V and 6 bases at J, with 11 bases between. The CDR3 DNA, read in part, is TGCGCCAGCAGCCCCCAGGGAGGTCAGCCC. Protein sequence: CASSPQGGQP. The CDR3, in full, reads CASSPQGGQPQHF.

This clone was seen repeatedly, ten times or more. The CDR3 end falls 3 residues outside the read, so it is completed with the germline J gene. The chain uses TRBV2 and TRBJ2-5, with 7 bases aligning to TRBD1. Germline V gene lookup returns CDR1 SNHLY and CDR2 FYNNEI. V lost 3 bases to trimming and J lost 4 bases; unmatched junction nucleotides: 5. This CDR3 comprises 14 residues. The sequenced CDR3 bases are TGTGCCAGCAGTGACAGGCAGGGGGTAGAGACC. Protein product: CASSDRQGVET. The whole CDR3 reads CASSDRQGVETQYF.

The table lists this clone with a few counts. The sequence runs out 3 residues before the end of the CDR3; the remainder is reconstructed from the germline J gene. The chain uses TRBV30 and TRBJ2-3; TRBD2 agrees at 16 bases. Per germline, CDR1 GTSNPN and CDR2 SVGIG (reference sequence). The CDR3 covers 15 residues. CDR3 DNA (partial): TGTGCACGGGGGACTAGCGGGAGGGGGCGAGAGACG. This gives the protein CARGTSGRGRET. The entire CDR3 protein reads CARGTSGRGRETQYF.

This clone has ten or more counts. The CDR3 end falls 3 residues outside the read, so it is completed with the germline J gene. This rearrangement joins TRBV19 to TRBJ2-7; D possibly corresponds to TRBD1 (5 bases). Germline CDR1 LNHDA, CDR2 SQIVND (reference sequence). The CDR3 extends over 15 amino acids. The germline V and J ends were trimmed by 4 bases and 4 bases, with 17 bases remaining between them. Incomplete CDR3 DNA: TGTGCCAGTAGTACACGACAGTCGAAGACATACGAG. This sequence encodes CASSTRQSKTYE. The full-length CDR3 reads as CASSTRQSKTYEQYF.

Worth noting for this clone: The read finishes 3 residues shy of the CDR3 end, and the germline J gene is used to complete it. The chain carries TRBV11-2 and TRBJ2-5, with 7 nucleotides matching TRBD1. CDR3 length: 13 residues. Per germline, CDR1 SGHAT and CDR2 FQNNGV. Losses at the gene ends were 5 bases for V and 4 bases for J; bases not matched to a gene: 4. Here the CDR3 reads CASSQRQGETQYF. The CDR3 DNA, read in part, is TGTGCCAGCAGCCAAAGACAGGGAGAGACC.

At least ten counts were recorded for this clone. The sequenced fragment ends 3 residues before the CDR3 boundary, so the rest is inferred from the germline J gene. This chain links TRBV5-1 with TRBJ2-7, with D perhaps assigned TRBD1 or TRBD2 (5 bases each). Trimming took 0 bases from V and 2 from J, leaving 12 bases between them. In germline, CDR1 is SGHRS, CDR2 YFSETQ. This CDR3 is 15 amino acids long. The part of the CDR3 DNA that was read is TGCGCCAGCAGCTTGGGACAGAGGGGAACCTACGAG. It is translated as CASSLGQRGTYE. The full CDR3 reads CASSLGQRGTYEQYF.

This clone was found many times. The CDR3 goes on 3 residues after the read ends, and that part is filled in from the germline J gene. This chain links TRBV6-4 with TRBJ2-1; D is perhaps TRBD1 (6 bases). Trimming shortened V by 0 bases and J by 3 bases, and 9 bases separated the two germline ends. This CDR3 is built from 15 residues. Looked up from germline, CDR1 is MRHNA and CDR2 is SNTAGT. The sequenced part of the CDR3 DNA is TGTGCCAGCAGTGACTCAACAGGGAACTACAATGAG. This sequence encodes CASSDSTGNYNE. The CDR3, in full, reads CASSDSTGNYNEQFF.

This clone was observed many times. The CDR3 end lies 3 residues beyond the end of the read and is filled in from the germline J gene. The gene calls are TRBV5-1 and TRBJ1-2, with TRBD1 matching 9 bases. Germline V gene data show CDR1 as SGHRS and CDR2 as YFSETQ. CDR3 length: 13 amino acids. The V and J ends lost 4 bases and 4 bases, in that order; junction bases with no gene match: 2. Partial CDR3 DNA: TGCGCCAGCAGCGGACAGGGGCGCTATGGC. Translated: CASSGQGRYG. The full CDR3 protein is CASSGQGRYGYTF.

The table lists this clone with many counts. From the germline J gene comes the end of the CDR3, since the read stops 3 residues before it. The V gene is TRBV28, the J gene TRBJ2-2; perhaps TRBD2 as D (5 bases). From germline, CDR1 is MDHEN and CDR2 SYDVKM. The CDR3 covers 18 residues. The germline V and J ends were trimmed by 4 bases and 3 bases, with 21 bases remaining between them. CDR3 DNA (partial): TGTGCCAGCAGTTCCCTTGAGGGTCTCAATGAGGACACCGGGGAG. It is translated as CASSSLEGLNEDTGE. The complete CDR3 sequence is CASSSLEGLNEDTGELFF.

Many counts were recorded for this clone. The CDR3 end falls 3 residues outside the read, so it is completed with the germline J gene. This chain connects TRBV29-1 to TRBJ1-5; no reliable D call. The CDR3 runs to 15 residues. Trimming pared 7 bases from V and 0 bases from J, leaving 16 bases between. Germline lookup yields CDR1 SQVTM and CDR2 ANQGSEA. The sequenced CDR3 bases are TGCAGCGCTGATGGTCAGATCCATAGCAATCAGCCC. Translation: CSADGQIHSNQP. The CDR3 as a whole reads CSADGQIHSNQPQHF.

This clone was picked up many times. The CDR3 end falls 3 residues outside the read, so it is completed with the germline J gene. This rearrangement joins TRBV20-1 to TRBJ2-7; D call uncertain. Germline lookup yields CDR1 DFQATT and CDR2 SNEGSKA (reference sequence). V was pared by 3 bases and J by 4 bases, with 16 bases between. The CDR3 is 14 amino acids. CDR3 DNA, as far as it was read: TGCAGTGCTAGCCGGCAGGCCGTGATATACGAG. Amino acid sequence: CSASRQAVIYE. The full-length CDR3 reads as CSASRQAVIYEQYF.

Concerning this clone: Read sequence stops 3 residues before the CDR3 end, and the germline J gene provides the missing end. The genes are TRBV5-4 and TRBJ2-5, with a tentative D call TRBD2 (5 bases). Germline V gene sequence: CDR1 SGHNT, CDR2 YYREEE (reference sequence). Trimming pared 1 base from V and 3 bases from J, leaving 7 bases between. CDR3 length: 13 amino acids. The CDR3 sequence: CASSLMREETQYF. The covered CDR3 bases are TGTGCCAGCAGCTTGATGCGGGAAGAGACC.

This clone was recorded many times. The observed sequence ends 3 residues before the CDR3 terminus, with the missing tail filled in from the germline J gene. The chain is built from TRBV5-1 and TRBJ1-4, with 8 bases fitting TRBD1. Per germline, CDR1 SGHRS and CDR2 YFSETQ. The CDR3 has 15 residues. Trimming cost V 3 bases and J 7 bases; bases outside gene matches: 8. CDR3 sequence reads: CASSSQGAEGEKLFF. The DNA read from the CDR3 is TGCGCCAGCAGCTCCCAGGGGGCTGAAGGTGAAAAA.

This clone appeared many times. With the read ending 3 residues before the CDR3 end, the germline J gene is used to fill in that end. The V and J genes are TRBV29-1 and TRBJ2-3, with TRBD2 identical over 9 bases. Trimming took 4 bases from V and 2 from J; bases not matched to a gene: 7. The CDR3 is 15 amino acids. Per germline, CDR1 SQVTM and CDR2 ANQGSEA. CDR3 residues: CSVVASGGPTDTQYF. CDR3 bases read: TGCAGCGTTGTAGCCAGCGGGGGGCCCACAGATACG.

This clone has ten or more counts. The read terminates 3 residues before the CDR3 end, so the remaining end is supplied by the germline J gene. The chain combines TRBV4-1 with TRBJ2-3; 8 bases agree with TRBD2. V lost 0 bases and J lost 0; bases outside the gene matches: 8. This CDR3 has 18 amino acids. CDR1 MGHRA and CDR2 YSYEKL come from the germline V gene. Partial CDR3 DNA: TGCGCCAGCAGCCAAGAAGCGGGGGCGAGCCTTAGCACAGATACG. This encodes CASSQEAGASLSTDT. The entire CDR3 sequence reads CASSQEAGASLSTDTQYF.

This clone was found many times. The observed sequence ends 3 residues before the CDR3 terminus, with the missing tail filled in from the germline J gene. The chain couples TRBV20-1 to TRBJ1-5; 8 positions match TRBD1. The junction had 3 bases not matched to a gene; V was cut back by 3 bases and J by 5 bases. The CDR3 is 13 amino acids. The germline gives CDR1 DFQATT, CDR2 SNEGSKA (reference sequence). The CDR3: CSARTGVDQPQHF. Partial CDR3 DNA: TGCAGTGCTAGGACAGGGGTTGATCAGCCC.

In the case of this clone: The junction departs from the called germline gene at one end, perhaps through a read error. The read falls 3 residues short of the CDR3 end, and the missing part is taken from the germline J gene. This sample includes further DNA sequences coding for the same CDR3. The chain couples TRBV11-2 to TRBJ1-3; 8 bases fit TRBD1. CDR1 and CDR2 from the germline V gene are SGHAT and FQNNGV. CDR3 length: 14 residues. CDR3 sequence reads: CASSYGQGGNTIYF. The DNA read from the CDR3 is TGTGCCAGCAGCTACGGACAGGGAGGAAACACG.

This clone was detected only a few times. The CDR3 goes on 3 residues after the read ends, and that part is filled in from the germline J gene. The gene calls are TRBV2 and TRBJ1-4; 7 nucleotides line up with TRBD1. Germline-derived CDR1 and CDR2 are SNHLY and FYNNEI. The CDR3 extends over 12 amino acids. The junction had 4 bases not matched to a gene; V was cut back by 10 bases and J by 5 bases. CDR3 bases read: TGTGCCACCAGGGGGGGGAATGAAAAA. Translating it yields CATRGGNEK. The full CDR3 reads CATRGGNEKLFF.

This clone appeared many times. With the read ending 3 residues before the CDR3 end, the germline J gene is used to fill in that end. The J gene is TRBJ1-4, the V gene TRBV5-1; D perhaps matches TRBD1 (6 bases). CDR1 SGHRS and CDR2 YFSETQ come from the germline V gene. Between the trimmed V and J ends, which lost 1 base and 4 bases, there was a span of 20 bases. The CDR3 has 18 amino acids. The CDR3: CASSLKIPGQNVNEKLFF. CDR3 DNA (partial): TGCGCCAGCAGCTTGAAAATCCCCGGACAGAACGTTAATGAAAAA.

This clone was picked up many times. The read falls 3 residues short of the CDR3 end, and the missing part is taken from the germline J gene. The chain combines TRBV7-9 with TRBJ1-4, with D possibly TRBD1 on 5 matching bases. The CDR3 is made up of 13 amino acids. V was cut by 3 bases and J by 10 bases, with 12 bases left in between. Looked up from germline, CDR1 is SEHNR and CDR2 is FQNEAQ (reference sequence). The CDR3 bases that were read are TGTGCCAGCAGCTTGTCTAGCGACAGAAAA. It codes for CASSLSSDRK. The entire CDR3 sequence reads CASSLSSDRKLFF.

On this clone itself: The read ends 3 residues before the CDR3 terminus; that terminus is restored from the germline J gene. The chain has TRBV20-1 and TRBJ2-3, with TRBD2 as a possible D gene (7 bases). The CDR3 runs to 14 residues. Germline V gives CDR1 DFQATT, CDR2 SNEGSKA (reference sequence). The V gene lost 7 bases and the J gene lost 0 bases, with 14 bases spanning the gap. CDR3 DNA (partial): TGCAGTGTGGCGGGGGCGTTGAGCACAGATACG. Encoded protein: CSVAGALSTDT. In full, the CDR3 reads CSVAGALSTDTQYF.

This clone was recorded many times. The CDR3 is cut off 3 residues early in the read; its end comes from the germline J gene. The genes are TRBV30 and TRBJ2-3; the D gene is possibly TRBD1 (6 bases). Germline CDR1 and CDR2: GTSNPN and SVGIG (reference sequence). Trimming took 5 bases from V and 3 from J, leaving 12 bases between them. The CDR3 totals 13 residues. The DNA read from the CDR3 is TGTGCCTGGGCCCTTAGGGGGACAGATACG. Its protein product is CAWALRGTDT. The entire CDR3 reads CAWALRGTDTQYF.

This clone appeared many times. From the germline J gene comes the end of the CDR3, since the read stops 3 residues before it. The chain uses TRBV4-1 and TRBJ2-7; 7 positions agree with TRBD2. Germline lookup yields CDR1 MGHRA and CDR2 YSYEKL. V gave up 1 base and J gave up 0 bases; unmatched junction bases: 3. CDR3 length equals 15 residues. This chain's CDR3 is CASSQGGGSSYEQYF. The CDR3 bases that were read are TGCGCCAGCAGCCAAGGCGGGGGAAGCTCCTACGAG.

This clone appeared many times. The read is 3 residues too short to cover the CDR3 end, so that end is filled in from the germline J gene. The rearrangement uses TRBV19 and TRBJ2-4; 12 bases line up with TRBD2. Per germline, CDR1 LNHDA and CDR2 SQIVND (reference sequence). The CDR3 spans 15 residues. CDR3 DNA, as far as it was read: TGTGCCAGTAGTATTGAGACTAGCGGGAGTTCGGTT. Encoded protein: CASSIETSGSSV. The full CDR3 protein reads CASSIETSGSSVQYF.

This clone showed up just a few times. The read is 3 residues too short to cover the CDR3 end, so that end is filled in from the germline J gene. The chain joins TRBV30 to TRBJ1-2, with D perhaps TRBD1 (5 bases). Trimming cost V 2 bases and J 7 bases, with 20 bases left between them. This CDR3 is 15 amino acids long. Germline V lookup: CDR1 GTSNPN, CDR2 SVGIG (reference sequence). The DNA read from the CDR3 is TGTGCCTGGAGTATCAACACCGCCCTGGGACTTGGC. Encoded protein: CAWSINTALGLG. The CDR3 as a whole reads CAWSINTALGLGYTF. The entire variable domain, with the rest obtained from reference TRBV30 and TRBJ1-2, is as follows: SQTIHQWPATLVQPVGSPLSLECTVEGTSNPNLYWYRQAAGRGLQLLFYSVGIGQISSEVPQNLSASRPQDRQFILSSKKLLLSDSGFYLCAWSINTALGLGYTFGSGTRLTVV.

The table lists this clone with many counts. The read terminates 3 residues ahead of where the CDR3 ends, so the germline J gene completes it. This chain joins TRBV24-1 and TRBJ2-7; the match to TRBD2 covers 13 bases. Trimming took 3 bases from V and 2 from J; bases not matched to a gene: 0. The length of the CDR3 is 15 residues. Germline V gene sequence: CDR1 KGHDR, CDR2 SFDVKD. The CDR3 here is CATSDTSGRAYEQYF. The covered CDR3 bases are TGTGCCACCAGTGATACTAGCGGGAGGGCCTACGAG.

This clone was seen a handful of times. The CDR3 end falls 3 residues outside the read, so it is completed with the germline J gene. This rearrangement joins TRBV7-2 to TRBJ1-5, with TRBD1 as a possible D gene (5 bases). Germline values: CDR1 SGHTA, CDR2 FQGNSA. V dropped 5 bases and J dropped 1 base, with 12 bases sitting between them. CDR3 size: 15 residues. The chain's CDR3 is CASSPRARSNQPQHF. The sequenced part of the CDR3 DNA is TGTGCCAGCAGCCCCAGGGCCAGGAGCAATCAGCCC.

In this sample, this clone turned up a few times. The read halts 3 residues ahead of the CDR3 end, with the missing end drawn from the germline J gene. V is TRBV5-1 and J is TRBJ1-6; TRBD1 aligns across 9 bases. Germline lookup yields CDR1 SGHRS and CDR2 YFSETQ. Trimming removed 5 bases from V and 10 bases from J; junction bases left unmatched: 4. This CDR3 is built from 13 residues. The CDR3 bases that were read are TGCGCCAGCAGTTTGACAGGGGGGTCACCC. It encodes CASSLTGGSP. The full CDR3 protein reads CASSLTGGSPLHF.